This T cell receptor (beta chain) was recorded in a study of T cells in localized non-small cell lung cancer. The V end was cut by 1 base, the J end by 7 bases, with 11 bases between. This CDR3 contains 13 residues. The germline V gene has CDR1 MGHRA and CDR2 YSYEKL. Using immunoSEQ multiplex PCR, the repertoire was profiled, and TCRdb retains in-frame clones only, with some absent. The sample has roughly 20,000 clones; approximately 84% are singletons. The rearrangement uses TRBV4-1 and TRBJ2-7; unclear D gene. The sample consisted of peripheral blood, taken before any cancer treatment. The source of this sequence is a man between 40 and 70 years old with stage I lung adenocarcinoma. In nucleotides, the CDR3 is TGCGCCAGCAGCCAAGGTTACCTAGGGGAGCAGTACTTC. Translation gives CASSQGYLGEQYF.